The 19 T cell receptor beta chains reported below all come from one sample, sequenced in a study of blood T cells in healthy people across ages. Using a J-beta primer mix together with a sample-barcoded 5' primer, a second PCR was run for about 7 to 12 cycles. A single record per CDR3 protein comes from TCRdb applying MiXCR to the 5' RACE reads. This sample has about 1.6 million distinct CDR3 sequences, with about 31% found just once. Sequenced: blood. The receptors were gathered from a woman in her twenties or thirties in good health.

This clonotype was counted between two and nine times. Sequence at one end of the junction differs from germline and may be a read error. The V gene is TRBV2, the J gene TRBJ2-1; the D is unclear. Germline loops: CDR1 SNHLY, CDR2 FYNNEI. The CDR3 extends over 14 amino acids. The CDR3 nucleotides are TGTGCCAGCAGAGAAGGACGGGTAGACAATGAGCAGTTCTTC. It yields the protein CASREGRVDNEQFF.

This clonotype was seen repeatedly, ten times or more. This chain joins TRBV6-2 or TRBV6-3 and TRBJ2-7; tentative D call: TRBD1 (6 bases). Germline V gene lookup returns CDR1 MNHEY and CDR2 SVGEGT. Trimming left V 4 bases short and J 3 bases short, with 7 bases between. The CDR3 loop spans 12 amino acids. CDR3 amino acids: CASSWTDYEQYF. The DNA of the CDR3 is TGTGCCAGCAGTTGGACAGACTACGAGCAGTACTTC.

The V gene is TRBV20-1, the J gene TRBJ2-5, with D possibly being TRBD1 or TRBD2 (5 bases each). CDR3 length equals 14 residues. Trimming pared 5 bases from V and 5 bases from J, leaving 18 bases between. Germline CDR1 DFQATT, CDR2 SNEGSKA (reference sequence). The CDR3 region is CSAEVGPFGETQYF. In DNA form, the CDR3 reads TGCAGTGCTGAGGTGGGACCCTTCGGCGAGACCCAGTACTTC.

The V call is TRBV4-1, the J call TRBJ2-2; D is possibly TRBD1 (5 bases). Trimming removed 1 base at V and 3 bases at J, with 18 bases between. Germline V gene data show CDR1 as MGHRA and CDR2 as YSYEKL. The CDR3 consists of 18 residues. CDR3 bases: TGCGCCAGCAGCCAAGCGGTGACCAGGGTCAGTGACACCGGGGAGCTGTTTTTT. Encoded protein: CASSQAVTRVSDTGELFF.

This sequence joins TRBV20-1 and TRBJ2-5; D may correspond to TRBD1 or TRBD2 (5 bases each). Trimming left V 3 bases short and J 5 bases short, with 19 bases between. This CDR3 is 15 amino acids long. CDR1 DFQATT and CDR2 SNEGSKA come from the germline V gene (reference sequence). Here the CDR3 DNA reads TGCAGTGCTAGGATTAGGGACCAGCCGCGGGAGACCCAGTACTTC. Encoded protein: CSARIRDQPRETQYF.

This chain connects TRBV3-1 to TRBJ1-4; D remains ambiguous. Looked up from germline, CDR1 is LGHDT and CDR2 is YNNKEL (reference sequence). Trimming left V 3 bases short and J 2 bases short, with 10 bases between. CDR3 length: 15 amino acids. The CDR3 sequence: CASSQRAPTNEKLFF. The CDR3 coding sequence is TGTGCCAGCAGCCAGAGGGCACCCACTAATGAAAAACTGTTTTTT.

The chain has TRBV6-5 and TRBJ2-5, with 8 bases that match TRBD1. The length of the CDR3 is 15 residues. Germline V gives CDR1 MNHEY, CDR2 SVGAGI. V lost 7 bases, J lost 4 bases, and 11 bases stayed unmatched. The CDR3 protein is CASNIAGTGRETQYF. The CDR3 region has the DNA TGTGCCAGCAATATAGCCGGGACAGGAAGAGAGACCCAGTACTTC.

This clonotype was observed a few times. The chain employs TRBV4-1 and TRBJ2-7; either TRBD1 or TRBD2 may fit D (5 bases each). V was trimmed by 2 bases and J by 0 bases, leaving 14 bases between them. The CDR3 loop spans 16 amino acids. Germline values: CDR1 MGHRA, CDR2 YSYEKL. The CDR3 sequence: CASSQNWGTGSYEQYF. For the CDR3, the DNA is TGCGCCAGCAGCCAAAATTGGGGGACCGGCTCCTACGAGCAGTACTTC.

This clonotype was detected a few times. The chain links TRBV30 to TRBJ1-1; D remains ambiguous. Germline CDR1 and CDR2: GTSNPN and SVGIG (reference sequence). Trimming took 2 bases from V and 5 from J, leaving 9 bases between them. The CDR3 loop spans 12 amino acids. CDR3 in DNA: TGTGCCTGGAGTCCCAAGGGAACTGAAGCTTTCTTT. Translating gives CAWSPKGTEAFF.

This clonotype was recorded many times. The V call is TRBV20-1, the J call TRBJ2-1; D uncertain. The CDR3 is 11 residues long. Germline CDR1 reads DFQATT; CDR2 reads SNEGSKA (reference sequence). Trimming removed 3 bases at V and 7 bases at J, with 7 bases between. CDR3 sequence (DNA): TGCAGTGCTAGCGATTTAAATGAGCAGTTCTTC. This encodes CSASDLNEQFF.

This clonotype has just a few counts. The rearrangement uses TRBV20-1 and TRBJ2-1, with D maybe TRBD2 (5 bases). This CDR3 spans 14 amino acids. Germline loops: CDR1 DFQATT, CDR2 SNEGSKA (reference sequence). V was clipped by 6 bases and J by 8 bases, with 20 bases between them. This chain's CDR3 is CSAQIRGAQDEQFF. CDR3 DNA: TGCAGTGCCCAGATCCGGGGAGCTCAGGATGAGCAGTTCTTC.

The sample holds many counts of this clonotype. The chain uses TRBV12-3 or TRBV12-4 and TRBJ2-2; the D is unclear. Deletions cut 3 bases from V and 5 bases from J, with 1 base between. CDR3 length equals 11 residues. CDR3 sequence reads: CASSFTGELFF. In DNA form, the CDR3 reads TGTGCCAGCAGTTTTACCGGGGAGCTGTTTTTT.

V gene TRBV20-1 combines with J gene TRBJ2-3; TRBD2 agrees at 10 bases. Looked up from germline, CDR1 is DFQATT and CDR2 is SNEGSKA (reference sequence). The CDR3 is 14 residues long. Losses at the gene ends were 4 bases for V and 2 bases for J; bases not matched to a gene: 3. The CDR3 DNA reads TGCAGTGCTAACAGCGGGGGGGCCACAGATACGCAGTATTTT. It specifies CSANSGGATDTQYF.

CDR3 protein: CASSTTVVPYYGYTF. The CDR3 DNA sequence: TGTGCCAGCAGCACTACAGTTGTTCCGTACTATGGCTACACCTTC. The chain carries TRBV6-2 or TRBV6-3 and TRBJ1-2; D unclear. V lost 6 bases and J 3 bases, leaving 17 bases between the germline ends. The V gene's germline CDR1 is MNHEY and CDR2 SVGEGT. The CDR3 is 15 residues long.

The rearrangement joins TRBV5-4 to TRBJ2-5, with D possibly matching TRBD1 (6 bases). Germline CDR1 reads SGHNT; CDR2 reads YYREEE (reference sequence). The CDR3 is made up of 14 amino acids. Trimming removed 4 bases from V and 4 bases from J, with 14 bases in between. The DNA for the CDR3 is TGTGCCAGCAGCGTGCCGGGACAAGGAGAGACCCAGTACTTC. Its protein product is CASSVPGQGETQYF.

Regarding this clonotype: The junction shows a germline mismatch at one end, possibly a read error. The genes are TRBV4-1 and TRBJ1-2, with 8 bases matching TRBD1. This CDR3 spans 14 amino acids. Germline lookup yields CDR1 MGHRA and CDR2 YSYEKL. CDR3 DNA sequence: TGCGCCAGCAGCCAAGGACAGGGGAACTATGGCTACGCCTTC. Residues: CASSQGQGNYGYAF.

The rearrangement links TRBV4-2 to TRBJ2-7; TRBD2 might be the D (5 bases). V shed 1 base and J shed 5 bases, with 9 bases lying between them. The CDR3 loop spans 13 amino acids. Looked up from germline, CDR1 is LGHNA and CDR2 is YNFKEQ. In DNA, the CDR3 is TGTGCCAGCAGCCAAGTATTCGGGGACGAGCAGTACTTC. Translation gives CASSQVFGDEQYF.

This clonotype showed up many times. This rearrangement joins TRBV20-1 to TRBJ1-2; no clear D. Deletions cut 6 bases from V and 7 bases from J, with 15 bases between. The CDR3 has 12 residues. Germline values: CDR1 DFQATT, CDR2 SNEGSKA (reference sequence). CDR3 DNA sequence: TGCAGTGCCCATCCGCAAGGAACTGGCTACACCTTC. Its protein product is CSAHPQGTGYTF.

This rearrangement joins TRBV4-2 to TRBJ2-1; D perhaps matches TRBD2 (6 bases). The CDR3 spans 17 residues. V lost 0 bases and J 5 bases, leaving 17 bases between the germline ends. CDR1 is LGHNA and CDR2 is YNFKEQ in the germline V gene. The CDR3 DNA sequence: TGTGCCAGCAGCCAAGATGGGCGGGACCAACTCAACAATGAGCAGTTCTTC. Translating it yields CASSQDGRDQLNNEQFF.